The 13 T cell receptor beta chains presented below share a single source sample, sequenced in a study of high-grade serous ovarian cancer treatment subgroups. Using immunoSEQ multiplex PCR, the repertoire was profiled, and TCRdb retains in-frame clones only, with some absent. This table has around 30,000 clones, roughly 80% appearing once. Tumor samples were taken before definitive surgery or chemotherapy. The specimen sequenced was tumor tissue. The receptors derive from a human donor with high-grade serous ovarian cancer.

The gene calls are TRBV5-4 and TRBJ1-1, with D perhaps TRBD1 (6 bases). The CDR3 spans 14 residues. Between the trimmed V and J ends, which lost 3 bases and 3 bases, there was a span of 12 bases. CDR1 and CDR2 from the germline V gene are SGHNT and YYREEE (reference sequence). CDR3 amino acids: CASSWRGGDTEAFF. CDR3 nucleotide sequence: TGTGCCAGCAGCTGGAGGGGGGGGGACACTGAAGCTTTCTTT.

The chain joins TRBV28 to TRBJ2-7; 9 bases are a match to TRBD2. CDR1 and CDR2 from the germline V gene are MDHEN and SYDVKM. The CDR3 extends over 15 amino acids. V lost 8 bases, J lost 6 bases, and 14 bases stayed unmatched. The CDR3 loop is CASASSSWTSVEQYF. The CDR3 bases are TGTGCCAGCGCCAGCAGTTCCTGGACTAGCGTCGAGCAGTACTTC.

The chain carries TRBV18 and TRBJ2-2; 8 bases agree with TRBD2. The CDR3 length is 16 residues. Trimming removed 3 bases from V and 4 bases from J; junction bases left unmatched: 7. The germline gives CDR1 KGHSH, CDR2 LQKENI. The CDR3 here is CASSPAGGASTGELFF. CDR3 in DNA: TGTGCCAGCTCACCGGCGGGGGGCGCATCCACCGGGGAGCTGTTTTTT.

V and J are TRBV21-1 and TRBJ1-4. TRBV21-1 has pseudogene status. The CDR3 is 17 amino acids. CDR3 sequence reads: CASSPCLRRATNEKLFF. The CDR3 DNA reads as TGTGCCAGCAGCCCCTGCCTCAGACGGGCAACTAATGAAAAACTGTTTTTT.

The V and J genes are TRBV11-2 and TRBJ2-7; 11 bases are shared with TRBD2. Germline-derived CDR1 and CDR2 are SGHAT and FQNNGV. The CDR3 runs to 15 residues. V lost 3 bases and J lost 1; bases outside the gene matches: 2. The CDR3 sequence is CASSLGLAESYEQYF. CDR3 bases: TGTGCCAGCAGCTTGGGACTAGCGGAGTCCTACGAGCAGTACTTC.

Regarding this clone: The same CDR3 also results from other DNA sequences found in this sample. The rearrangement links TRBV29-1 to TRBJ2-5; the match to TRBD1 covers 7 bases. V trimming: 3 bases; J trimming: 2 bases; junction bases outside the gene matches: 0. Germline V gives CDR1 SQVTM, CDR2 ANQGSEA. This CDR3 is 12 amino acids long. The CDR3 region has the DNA TGCAGCGTTGACAGGGGGCAAGAGACCCAGTACTTC. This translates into CSVDRGQETQYF.

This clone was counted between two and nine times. The CDR3 nucleotides read TGTGCCAGCCGATGGGACGCCAACTCCTACGAGCAGTACTTC. Encoded protein: CASRWDANSYEQYF. The J gene is TRBJ2-7, the V gene TRBV2; TRBD1 or TRBD2 may be the D gene (5 bases each). This CDR3 contains 14 residues. The ends were cut back, 8 bases at V and 0 bases at J, with 14 bases in the middle. From germline, CDR1 is SNHLY and CDR2 FYNNEI.

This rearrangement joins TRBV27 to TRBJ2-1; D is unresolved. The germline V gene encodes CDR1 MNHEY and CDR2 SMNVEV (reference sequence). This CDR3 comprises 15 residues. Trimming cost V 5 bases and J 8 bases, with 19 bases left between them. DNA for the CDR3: TGTGCCAGCAGTCCCCAACTCGGGCGATGGTATGAGCAGTTCTTC. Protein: CASSPQLGRWYEQFF.

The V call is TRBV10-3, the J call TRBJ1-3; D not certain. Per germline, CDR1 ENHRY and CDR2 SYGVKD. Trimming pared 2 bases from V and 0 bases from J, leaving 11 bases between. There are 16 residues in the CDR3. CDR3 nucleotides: TGTGCCATCAGTGAGGAGGGTACCATCTCTGGAAACACCATATATTTT. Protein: CAISEEGTISGNTIYF.

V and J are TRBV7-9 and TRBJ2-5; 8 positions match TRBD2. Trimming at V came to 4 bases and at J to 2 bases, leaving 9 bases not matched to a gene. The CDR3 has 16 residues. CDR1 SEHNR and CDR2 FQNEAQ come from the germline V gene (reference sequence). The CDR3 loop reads CASSSSGTRAQETQYF. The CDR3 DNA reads TGTGCCAGCAGCTCGTCCGGGACTAGGGCGCAAGAGACCCAGTACTTC. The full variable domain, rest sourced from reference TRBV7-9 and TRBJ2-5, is DTGVSQNPRHKITKRGQNVTFRCDPISEHNRLYWYRQTLGQGPEFLTYFQNEAQLEKSRLLSDRFSAERPKGSFSTLEIQRTEQGDSAMYLCASSSSGTRAQETQYFGPGTRLLVL.

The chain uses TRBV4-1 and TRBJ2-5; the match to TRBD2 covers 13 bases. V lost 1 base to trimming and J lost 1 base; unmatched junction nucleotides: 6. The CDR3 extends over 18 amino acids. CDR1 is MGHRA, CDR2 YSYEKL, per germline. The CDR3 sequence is CASSQGTSGSGTQETQYF. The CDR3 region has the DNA TGCGCCAGCAGCCAAGGGACTAGCGGGAGTGGGACCCAAGAGACCCAGTACTTC.

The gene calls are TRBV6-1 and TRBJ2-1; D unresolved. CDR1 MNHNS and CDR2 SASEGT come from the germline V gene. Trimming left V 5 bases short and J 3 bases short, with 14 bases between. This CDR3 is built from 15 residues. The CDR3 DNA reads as TGTGCCAGCAGTCCGCCCAGGTATAACTACAATGAGCAGTTCTTC. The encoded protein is CASSPPRYNYNEQFF.

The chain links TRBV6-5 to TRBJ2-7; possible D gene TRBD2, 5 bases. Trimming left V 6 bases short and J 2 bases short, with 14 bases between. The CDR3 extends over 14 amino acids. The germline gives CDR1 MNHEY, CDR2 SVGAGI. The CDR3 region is CASRSGITPYEQYF. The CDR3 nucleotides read TGTGCCAGCAGGAGCGGAATAACCCCCTACGAGCAGTACTTC.